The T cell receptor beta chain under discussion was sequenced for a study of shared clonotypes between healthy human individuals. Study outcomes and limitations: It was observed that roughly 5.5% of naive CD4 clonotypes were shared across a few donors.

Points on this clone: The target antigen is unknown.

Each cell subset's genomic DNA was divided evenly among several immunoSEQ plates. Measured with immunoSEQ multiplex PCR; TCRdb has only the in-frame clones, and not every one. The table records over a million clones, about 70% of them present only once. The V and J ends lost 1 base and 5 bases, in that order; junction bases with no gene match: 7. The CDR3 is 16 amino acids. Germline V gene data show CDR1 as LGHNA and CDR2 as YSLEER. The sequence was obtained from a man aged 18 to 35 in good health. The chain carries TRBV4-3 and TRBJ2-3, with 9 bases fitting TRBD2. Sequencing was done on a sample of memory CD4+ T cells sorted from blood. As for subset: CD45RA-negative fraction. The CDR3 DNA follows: TGCGCCAGCAGCCAAGGGGGCGGGAGGGGAGAAGATACGCAGTATTTT. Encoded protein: CASSQGGGRGEDTQYF.